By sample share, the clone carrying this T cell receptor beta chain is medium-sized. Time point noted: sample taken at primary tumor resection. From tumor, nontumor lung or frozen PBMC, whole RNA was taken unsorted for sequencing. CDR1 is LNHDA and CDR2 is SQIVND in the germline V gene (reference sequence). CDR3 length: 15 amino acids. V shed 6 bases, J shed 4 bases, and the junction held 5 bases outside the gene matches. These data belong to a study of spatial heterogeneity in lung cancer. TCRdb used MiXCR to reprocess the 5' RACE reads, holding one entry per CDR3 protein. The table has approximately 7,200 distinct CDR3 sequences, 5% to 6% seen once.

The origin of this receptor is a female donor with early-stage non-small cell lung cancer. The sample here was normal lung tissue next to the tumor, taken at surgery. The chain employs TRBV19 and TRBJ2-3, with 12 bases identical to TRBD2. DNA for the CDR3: TGTGCCAGTAGATCGACTAGCGGGGGCCCAGATACGCAGTATTTT. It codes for CASRSTSGGPDTQYF.